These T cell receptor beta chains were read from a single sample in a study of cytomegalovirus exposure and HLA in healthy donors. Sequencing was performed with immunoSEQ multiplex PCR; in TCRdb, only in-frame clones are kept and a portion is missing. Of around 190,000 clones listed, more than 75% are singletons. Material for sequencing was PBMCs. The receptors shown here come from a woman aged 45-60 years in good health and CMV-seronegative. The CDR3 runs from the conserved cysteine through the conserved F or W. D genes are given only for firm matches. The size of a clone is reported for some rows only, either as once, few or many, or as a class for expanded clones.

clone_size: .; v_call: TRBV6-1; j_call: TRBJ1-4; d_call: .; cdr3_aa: CASSTGPTNEKLFF; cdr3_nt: TGTGCCAGCAGCACCGGTCCAACTAATGAAAAACTGTTTTTT
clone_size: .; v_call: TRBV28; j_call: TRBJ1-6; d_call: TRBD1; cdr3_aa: CASRPGTDNSPLHF; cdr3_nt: TGTGCCAGCAGACCCGGGACAGATAATTCACCCCTCCACTTT
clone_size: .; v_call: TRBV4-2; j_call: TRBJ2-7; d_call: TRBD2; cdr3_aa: CASSQDGTSTSYEQYF; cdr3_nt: TGTGCCAGCAGCCAAGACGGGACTAGCACTTCCTACGAGCAGTACTTC
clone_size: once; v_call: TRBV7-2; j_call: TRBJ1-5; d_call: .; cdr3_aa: CASSFYEARGEPQHF; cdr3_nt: TGTGCCAGCAGCTTTTACGAGGCCAGGGGTGAGCCCCAGCATTTT
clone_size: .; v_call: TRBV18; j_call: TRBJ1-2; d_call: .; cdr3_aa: CASSIRGDYGYTF; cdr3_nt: TGTGCCAGCTCAATCAGGGGAGACTATGGCTACACCTTC
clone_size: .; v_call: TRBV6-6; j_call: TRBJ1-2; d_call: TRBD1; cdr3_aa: CASSYGGQGGYTF; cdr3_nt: TGTGCCAGCAGTTACGGTGGACAGGGGGGCTACACCTTC
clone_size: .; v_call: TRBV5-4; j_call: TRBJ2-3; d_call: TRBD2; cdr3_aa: CASSLSGGASDTQYF; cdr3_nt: TGTGCCAGCAGCTTAAGCGGGGGGGCTTCGGATACGCAGTATTTT
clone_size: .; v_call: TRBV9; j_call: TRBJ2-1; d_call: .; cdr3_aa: CASSVVGGPVPYDEQFF; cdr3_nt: TGTGCCAGCAGCGTAGTAGGAGGCCCAGTACCCTACGATGAGCAGTTCTTC
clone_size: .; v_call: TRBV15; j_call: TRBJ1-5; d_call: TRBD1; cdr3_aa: CATSRGGQGVSQPQHF; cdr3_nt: TGTGCCACCAGCAGAGGCGGACAGGGAGTCTCTCAGCCCCAGCATTTT
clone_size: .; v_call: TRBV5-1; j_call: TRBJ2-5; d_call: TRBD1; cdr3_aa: CASSPRDRSKETQYF; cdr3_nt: TGCGCCAGCAGCCCCCGGGACAGGTCGAAAGAGACCCAGTACTTC
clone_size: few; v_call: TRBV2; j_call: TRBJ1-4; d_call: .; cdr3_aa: CASSEGQNNEKLFF; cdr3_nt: TGTGCCAGCAGTGAAGGGCAAAATAATGAAAAACTGTTTTTT
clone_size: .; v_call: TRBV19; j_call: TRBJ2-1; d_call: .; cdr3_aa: CASPPGGRDYNEQFF; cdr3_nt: TGTGCCAGTCCTCCCGGGGGGCGGGATTACAATGAGCAGTTCTTC
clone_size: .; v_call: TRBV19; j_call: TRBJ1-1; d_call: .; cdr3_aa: CASKRGRLPKNTEAFF; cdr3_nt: TGTGCCAGCAAAAGGGGCCGCTTACCAAAGAACACTGAAGCTTTCTTT
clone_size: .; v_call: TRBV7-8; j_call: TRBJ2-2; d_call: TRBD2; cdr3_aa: CASSQPGLAGVANTGELFF; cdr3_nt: TGTGCCAGCAGCCAACCGGGACTAGCGGGAGTAGCTAACACCGGGGAGCTGTTTTTT
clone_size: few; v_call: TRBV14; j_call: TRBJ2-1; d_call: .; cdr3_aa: CASSQDETDNYNEQFF; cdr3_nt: TGTGCCAGCAGCCAAGATGAGACAGATAACTACAATGAGCAGTTCTTC
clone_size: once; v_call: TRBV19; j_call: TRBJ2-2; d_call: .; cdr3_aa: CASSIDWGDTGELFF; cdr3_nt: TGTGCCAGTAGTATAGATTGGGGGGACACCGGGGAGCTGTTTTTT
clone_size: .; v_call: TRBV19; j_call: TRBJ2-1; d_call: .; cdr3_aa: CASTDRLVDEQFF; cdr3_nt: TGTGCCAGTACCGACCGACTAGTCGATGAGCAGTTCTTC
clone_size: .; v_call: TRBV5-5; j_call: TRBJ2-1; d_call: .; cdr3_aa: CASSFPTNEQFF; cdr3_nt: TGTGCCAGCAGCTTTCCTACCAATGAGCAGTTCTTC
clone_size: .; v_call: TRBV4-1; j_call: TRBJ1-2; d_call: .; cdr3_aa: CASSREVQGYGYTF; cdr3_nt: TGCGCCAGCAGCCGGGAGGTGCAGGGCTATGGCTACACCTTC
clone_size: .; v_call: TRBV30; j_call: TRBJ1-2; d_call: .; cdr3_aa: CAWSAGVPHGYTF; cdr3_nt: TGTGCCTGGAGTGCAGGGGTCCCCCATGGCTACACCTTC
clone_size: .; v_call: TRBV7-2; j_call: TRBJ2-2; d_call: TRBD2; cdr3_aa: CASSRLTSGGIGELFF; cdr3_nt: TGTGCCAGCAGTCGCCTGACTAGCGGGGGAATTGGGGAGCTGTTTTTT
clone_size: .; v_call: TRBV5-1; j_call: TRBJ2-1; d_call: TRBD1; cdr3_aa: CASSRRQGASYNEQFF; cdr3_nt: TGCGCCAGCAGCCGTCGACAGGGGGCTTCCTACAATGAGCAGTTCTTC
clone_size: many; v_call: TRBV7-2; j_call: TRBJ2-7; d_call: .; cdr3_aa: CASSFNRGEQYF; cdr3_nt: TGTGCCAGCAGCTTTAATCGGGGCGAGCAGTACTTC
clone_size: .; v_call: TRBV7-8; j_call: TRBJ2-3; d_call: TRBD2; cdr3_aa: CASSSREGGTDTQYF; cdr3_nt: TGTGCCAGCAGCTCCCGGGAGGGAGGGACAGATACGCAGTATTTT
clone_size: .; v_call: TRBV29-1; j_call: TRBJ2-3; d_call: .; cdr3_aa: CSGGGQGTDTQYF; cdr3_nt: TGCAGCGGGGGGGGACAGGGCACAGATACGCAGTATTTT
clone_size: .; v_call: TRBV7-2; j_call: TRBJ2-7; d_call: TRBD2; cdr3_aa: CASSPPGVAGASEQYF; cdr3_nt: TGTGCCAGCAGCCCCCCCGGAGTAGCGGGAGCCAGCGAGCAGTACTTC
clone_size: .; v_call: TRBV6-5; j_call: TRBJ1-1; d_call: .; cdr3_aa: CASSRRAGSTEAFF; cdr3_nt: TGTGCCAGCAGCAGACGGGCGGGGAGCACTGAAGCTTTCTTT
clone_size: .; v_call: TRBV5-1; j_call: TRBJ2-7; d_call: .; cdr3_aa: CASRGTNNYEQYF; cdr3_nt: TGCGCCAGCAGAGGGACAAACAACTACGAGCAGTACTTC
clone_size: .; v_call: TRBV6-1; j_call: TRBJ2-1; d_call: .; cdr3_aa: CASRGGQAYNEQFF; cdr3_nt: TGTGCCAGCAGAGGAGGGCAAGCCTACAATGAGCAGTTCTTC